These 27 T cell receptor beta chains were all obtained from the same sample, sequenced in a study of T cell responses to AZD1222 COVID-19 vaccine. Using immunoSEQ multiplex PCR, the repertoire was profiled, and TCRdb retains in-frame clones only, with some absent. The sample shows some 80,000 clones, approximately 80% of them seen only once. Specimen: peripheral blood, collected 28 days after the second dose of the MenACWY control vaccine. These receptors were obtained from an adult who received the MenACWY meningococcal vaccine as a control.

This chain uses TRBV7-9 with TRBJ1-1; 9 nucleotides line up with TRBD1. This CDR3 region has 15 residues. The junction had 10 bases not matched to a gene; V was cut back by 6 bases and J by 5 bases. From germline, CDR1 is SEHNR and CDR2 FQNEAQ (reference sequence). The CDR3 is CASSGAQGAFTEAFF. The CDR3 DNA is TGTGCCAGCAGTGGGGCACAGGGGGCGTTTACTGAAGCTTTCTTT.

This chain uses TRBV4-2 with TRBJ1-5; D call uncertain. The length of the CDR3 is 16 residues. V lost 3 bases to trimming and J lost 6 bases, with 18 bases between them. CDR1 and CDR2 (germline): LGHNA, YNFKEQ. In DNA form, the CDR3 reads TGTGCCAGCAGCCAGACCATCCGGGCTCGGGGTCAGCCCCAGCATTTT. It codes for CASSQTIRARGQPQHF.

The table lists this clone with a few counts. The chain has TRBV2 and TRBJ1-2; D ambiguous. Trimming stripped 10 bases from V and 3 bases from J, with 15 bases between. This CDR3 region has 13 residues. Germline V gene lookup returns CDR1 SNHLY and CDR2 FYNNEI. The CDR3 sequence is CATTPGRDYGYTF. Here the CDR3 DNA reads TGTGCCACTACGCCAGGACGGGACTATGGCTACACCTTC.

The genes are TRBV19 and TRBJ1-1, with D hard to call. The V gene lost 0 bases and the J gene lost 2 bases, with 10 bases spanning the gap. Per germline, CDR1 LNHDA and CDR2 SQIVND (reference sequence). This CDR3 has 15 amino acids. Written as DNA, the CDR3 is TGTGCCAGTAGTATAGACCGGGCGGGTAACACTGAAGCTTTCTTT. Protein product: CASSIDRAGNTEAFF.

The chain recombines TRBV11-2 with TRBJ2-1; 10 bases are shared with TRBD2. J lost 8 bases, V lost 0 bases, and 10 bases had no gene match. From germline, CDR1 is SGHAT and CDR2 FQNNGV. The CDR3 is 17 residues long. CDR3 bases: TGTGCCAGCAGCTTAGATGACCAGCGGGGGGGCCTCTATGAGCAGTTCTTC. Translated, it gives CASSLDDQRGGLYEQFF.

V gene TRBV3-1 (or the pseudogene TRBV3-2) combines with J gene TRBJ2-3; no reliable D call. V gave up 3 bases and J gave up 0 bases, with 7 bases separating them. Per germline, CDR1 LGHDT and CDR2 YNNKEL (reference sequence). This CDR3 is 14 amino acids long. The CDR3 DNA sequence: TGTGCCAGCAGCCATCGGGCTAGCACAGATACGCAGTATTTT. It encodes CASSHRASTDTQYF.

The V call is TRBV11-1, the J call TRBJ2-3; TRBD2 agrees at 13 bases. The CDR3 sequence is 16 residues long. J lost 5 bases, V lost 5 bases, and 7 bases had no gene match. CDR1 and CDR2 from the germline V gene are SGHAT and FQDESV (reference sequence). CDR3 loop: CASSDRTSGGVDTQYF. The CDR3 nucleotides read TGTGCCAGCAGCGACCGGACTAGCGGGGGAGTAGATACGCAGTATTTT.

The chain's CDR3 is CASSTRMRGDNYGYTF. As DNA, the CDR3 is TGTGCCAGCAGTACCCGTATGAGGGGTGATAACTATGGCTACACCTTC. The chain links TRBV28 to TRBJ1-2; the D gene is possibly TRBD1 (5 bases). This CDR3 region has 16 residues. Germline loops: CDR1 MDHEN, CDR2 SYDVKM. Trimming removed 5 bases at V and 1 base at J, with 17 bases between.

J is TRBJ2-7 and V is TRBV30; D tentatively fits TRBD1 or TRBD2 (5 bases each). Trimming pared 2 bases from V and 1 base from J, leaving 9 bases between. CDR3 length: 13 amino acids. CDR1 and CDR2 (germline): GTSNPN, SVGIG (reference sequence). CDR3 sequence (DNA): TGTGCCTGGAGTTCGGGGCTTTCCTACGAGCAGTACTTC. It codes for CAWSSGLSYEQYF. The complete variable domain, with remaining parts taken from reference TRBV30 and TRBJ2-7, reads SQTIHQWPATLVQPVGSPLSLECTVEGTSNPNLYWYRQAAGRGLQLLFYSVGIGQISSEVPQNLSASRPQDRQFILSSKKLLLSDSGFYLCAWSSGLSYEQYFGPGTRLTVT.

CDR3 residues: CASSLHRGVSNEQFF. The CDR3 DNA reads TGTGCCAGCAGCTTGCACAGGGGAGTGAGCAATGAGCAGTTCTTC. This chain links TRBV7-3 with TRBJ2-1, with 7 bases fitting TRBD1. J gave up 6 bases and V 3 bases, and 8 bases lay outside the gene matches. This CDR3 spans 15 amino acids. Per germline, CDR1 SGHTA and CDR2 FQGTGA. Based on the CDR3 plus reference TRBV7-3 and TRBJ2-1, the full variable domain is GAGVSQTPSNKVTEKGKYVELRCDPISGHTALYWYRQSLGQGPEFLIYFQGTGAADDSGLPNDRFFAVRPEGSVSTLKIQRTERGDSAVYLCASSLHRGVSNEQFFGPGTRLTVL.

This clone was seen only a few times. This chain links TRBV7-3 with TRBJ2-5; TRBD1 agrees at 8 bases. V was pared by 0 bases and J by 2 bases, with 2 bases of the junction left unmatched. Germline CDR1 reads SGHTA; CDR2 reads FQGTGA. CDR3 length equals 15 residues. The CDR3 bases are TGTGCCAGCAGCTTAACTGGGACAGGTCAAGAGACCCAGTACTTC. It encodes CASSLTGTGQETQYF.

The gene calls are TRBV7-9 and TRBJ1-1, with 9 bases that match TRBD1. Looked up from germline, CDR1 is SEHNR and CDR2 is FQNEAQ (reference sequence). CDR3 length: 15 amino acids. The ends lost 6 bases at V and 5 bases at J; junction bases unmatched: 10. CDR3 sequence reads: CASSLTGGAGTEAFF. The CDR3 bases are TGTGCCAGCAGTCTCACAGGGGGCGCAGGAACTGAAGCTTTCTTT.

The rearrangement joins TRBV11-2 to TRBJ2-1, with 13 bases identical to TRBD2. Trimming cost V 5 bases and J 8 bases; bases outside gene matches: 12. This CDR3 comprises 17 residues. Germline CDR1 SGHAT, CDR2 FQNNGV. DNA for the CDR3: TGTGCCAGCAGCCCGGGACTAGCGGGACCCGGCCGGGATGAGCAGTTCTTC. Protein: CASSPGLAGPGRDEQFF.

V usage is TRBV7-6 and J usage is TRBJ2-7; TRBD1 might be the D (6 bases). The length of the CDR3 is 13 residues. The germline gives CDR1 SGHVS, CDR2 FNYEAQ. Trimming pared 3 bases from V and 3 bases from J, leaving 9 bases between. For the CDR3, the DNA is TGTGCCAGCAGCTTGATACAGGGCTACGAGCAGTACTTC. Residues: CASSLIQGYEQYF.

This rearrangement joins TRBV7-2 to TRBJ1-1, with D perhaps matching TRBD1 (6 bases). Germline loops: CDR1 SGHTA, CDR2 FQGNSA. The CDR3 is 16 amino acids. The V end was cut by 5 bases, the J end by 3 bases, with 19 bases between. The DNA for the CDR3 is TGTGCCAGCAGCCCGAACCGAGGGGGGGTGGACACTGAAGCTTTCTTT. It translates to CASSPNRGGVDTEAFF. The full variable domain, rest sourced from reference TRBV7-2 and TRBJ1-1, is GAGVSQSPSNKVTEKGKDVELRCDPISGHTALYWYRQSLGQGLEFLIYFQGNSAPDKSGLPSDRFSAERTGGSVSTLTIQRTQQEDSAVYLCASSPNRGGVDTEAFFGQGTRLTVV.

This clone was detected only once. The V call is TRBV3-1 (or the pseudogene TRBV3-2), the J call TRBJ2-7; D gene ambiguous. The CDR3 is made up of 12 amino acids. The ends were cut back, 1 base at V and 5 bases at J, with 6 bases in the middle. CDR1 and CDR2 (germline): LGHDT, YNNKEL (reference sequence). CDR3 amino acids: CASSQVKNEQYF. Here the CDR3 DNA reads TGTGCCAGCAGCCAAGTTAAGAACGAGCAGTACTTC.

This chain uses TRBV11-2 with TRBJ1-3; D call uncertain. This CDR3 is 14 amino acids long. From germline, CDR1 is SGHAT and CDR2 FQNNGV. Trimming pared 4 bases from V and 4 bases from J, leaving 11 bases between. The CDR3, as DNA: TGTGCCAGCAGCTCCTCGAGGGCGGGAAACACCATATATTTT. Translated: CASSSSRAGNTIYF.

This chain joins TRBV28 and TRBJ2-7; tentatively, D is TRBD1 (6 bases). The germline V gene has CDR1 MDHEN and CDR2 SYDVKM. Trimming shortened V by 6 bases and J by 3 bases, and 12 bases separated the two germline ends. The CDR3 totals 13 residues. The CDR3 DNA follows: TGTGCCAGCAGCCCTCCGGGACACTACGAGCAGTACTTC. This translates into CASSPPGHYEQYF. Combining the CDR3 with reference TRBV28 and TRBJ2-7 gives the whole variable domain DVKVTQSSRYLVKRTGEKVFLECVQDMDHENMFWYRQDPGLGLRLIYFSYDVKMKEKGDIPEGYSVSREKKERFSLILESASTNQTSMYLCASSPPGHYEQYFGPGTRLTVT.

The CDR3 reads CASSYTTGGRTEAFF. The CDR3 nucleotides are TGTGCCAGCAGTTATACGACAGGGGGTCGTACTGAAGCTTTCTTT. The chain links TRBV6-5 to TRBJ1-1; 9 bases are a match to TRBD1. Germline lookup yields CDR1 MNHEY and CDR2 SVGAGI. The CDR3 totals 15 residues. Losses at the gene ends were 3 bases for V and 5 bases for J; bases not matched to a gene: 7.

This clone appeared a few times. The chain joins TRBV4-3 to TRBJ2-1, with D hard to call. The ends were cut back, 0 bases at V and 13 bases at J, with 16 bases in the middle. Per the germline V gene, CDR1 is LGHNA and CDR2 is YSLEER. The CDR3 covers 14 residues. CDR3 in amino acids: CASSQDSSRAIQFF. In nucleotides, the CDR3 is TGCGCCAGCAGCCAAGATAGTTCCCGGGCTATACAGTTCTTC.

This clone was detected a few times. The chain is built from TRBV5-1 and TRBJ1-1; 8 positions agree with TRBD1. CDR3 length: 13 residues. Trimming at V came to 4 bases and at J to 3 bases, leaving 2 bases not matched to a gene. Germline assignment: CDR1 SGHRS and CDR2 YFSETQ. CDR3 loop: CASSKQGDTEAFF. The CDR3 nucleotides read TGCGCCAGCAGCAAACAGGGGGACACTGAAGCTTTCTTT.

This rearrangement joins TRBV28 to TRBJ1-2; D gene ambiguous. The length of the CDR3 is 16 residues. Germline CDR1 is MDHEN and CDR2 is SYDVKM. V lost 6 bases, J lost 2 bases, and 19 bases lay in between. CDR3 residues: CASRDFSGRLNYGYTF. The DNA for the CDR3 is TGTGCCAGCAGAGATTTTTCCGGACGGCTCAACTATGGCTACACCTTC.

This clone was found a few times. V and J are TRBV14 and TRBJ2-7; D remains unclear. The CDR3 runs 15 residues. The germline V gene encodes CDR1 SGHDN and CDR2 FVKESK. V dropped 0 bases and J dropped 3 bases, with 12 bases sitting between them. In DNA, the CDR3 is TGTGCCAGCAGCCAAGATATCGTCGGCTACTACGAGCAGTACTTC. This sequence encodes CASSQDIVGYYEQYF.

The rearrangement joins TRBV2 to TRBJ2-7; D is unclear. Germline CDR1 SNHLY, CDR2 FYNNEI. The V gene lost 5 bases and the J gene lost 3 bases, with 11 bases spanning the gap. The CDR3 has 13 amino acids. In DNA, the CDR3 is TGTGCCAGCAGTACGGCTCCCCGCTACGAGCAGTACTTC. Amino acids: CASSTAPRYEQYF.

Only one count was recorded for this clone. CDR3 DNA sequence: TGTGCCAGCAGCGTTACTGGCGGGAGCGCAGATACGCAGTATTTT. It translates to CASSVTGGSADTQYF. The rearrangement joins TRBV9 to TRBJ2-3; TRBD2 agrees at 7 bases. In germline, CDR1 is SGDLS, CDR2 YYNGEE. Unmatched junction bases numbered 7, after V lost 2 bases and J lost 4 bases. The CDR3 runs 15 residues. Variable domain in full (rest from reference TRBV9 and TRBJ2-3): DSGVTQTPKHLITATGQRVTLRCSPRSGDLSVYWYQQSLDQGLQFLIQYYNGEERAKGNILERFSAQQFPDLHSELNLSSLELGDSALYFCASSVTGGSADTQYFGPGTRLTVL.

V and J are TRBV5-4 and TRBJ1-2; 11 bases map to TRBD1. The CDR3 is 15 amino acids. The V and J ends lost 2 bases and 8 bases, in that order; junction bases with no gene match: 8. In germline, CDR1 is SGHNT, CDR2 YYREEE (reference sequence). This chain's CDR3 is CASSFGQGATRGYTF. The CDR3 DNA reads TGTGCCAGCAGCTTCGGACAGGGGGCAACAAGAGGCTACACCTTC.

This clone has only one observation. The rearrangement uses TRBV7-8 and TRBJ1-1; perhaps TRBD1 as D (5 bases). CDR1 SGHVS and CDR2 FQNEAQ come from the germline V gene. V lost 5 bases and J 3 bases, leaving 10 bases between the germline ends. The CDR3 is made up of 13 amino acids. CDR3 in DNA: TGTGCCAGCAGCCCCCGCAGGGACACTGAAGCTTTCTTT. Translation gives CASSPRRDTEAFF.